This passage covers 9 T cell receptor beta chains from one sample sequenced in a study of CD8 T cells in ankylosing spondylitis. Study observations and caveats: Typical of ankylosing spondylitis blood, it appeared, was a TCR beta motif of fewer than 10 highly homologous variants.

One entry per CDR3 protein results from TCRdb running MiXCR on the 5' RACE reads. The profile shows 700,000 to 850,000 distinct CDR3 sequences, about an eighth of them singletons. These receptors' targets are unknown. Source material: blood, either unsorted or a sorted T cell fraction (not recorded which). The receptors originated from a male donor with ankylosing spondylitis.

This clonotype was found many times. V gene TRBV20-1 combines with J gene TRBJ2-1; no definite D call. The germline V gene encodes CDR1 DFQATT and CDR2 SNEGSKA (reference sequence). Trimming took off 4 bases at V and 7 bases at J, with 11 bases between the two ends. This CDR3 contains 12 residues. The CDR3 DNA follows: TGCAGTGCTATCCCCCGGCGGAATGAGCAGTTCTTC. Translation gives CSAIPRRNEQFF.

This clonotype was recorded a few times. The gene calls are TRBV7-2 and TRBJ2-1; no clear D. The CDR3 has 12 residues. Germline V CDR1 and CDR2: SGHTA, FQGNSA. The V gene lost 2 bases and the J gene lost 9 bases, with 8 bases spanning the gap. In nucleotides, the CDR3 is TGTGCCAGCAGCTTACGAGTTACTGAGCAGTTCTTC. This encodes CASSLRVTEQFF.

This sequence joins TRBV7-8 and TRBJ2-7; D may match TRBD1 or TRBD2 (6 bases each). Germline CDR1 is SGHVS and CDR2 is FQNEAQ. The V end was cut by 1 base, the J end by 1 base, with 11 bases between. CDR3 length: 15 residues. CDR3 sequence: CASSLVGGQSYEQYF. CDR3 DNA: TGTGCCAGCAGCTTAGTGGGGGGCCAGTCCTACGAGCAGTACTTC. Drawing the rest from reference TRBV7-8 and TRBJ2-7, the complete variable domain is GAGVSQSPRYKVAKRGQDVALRCDPISGHVSLFWYQQALGQGPEFLTYFQNEAQLDKSGLPSDRFFAERPEGSVSTLKIQRTQQEDSAVYLCASSLVGGQSYEQYFGPGTRLTVT.

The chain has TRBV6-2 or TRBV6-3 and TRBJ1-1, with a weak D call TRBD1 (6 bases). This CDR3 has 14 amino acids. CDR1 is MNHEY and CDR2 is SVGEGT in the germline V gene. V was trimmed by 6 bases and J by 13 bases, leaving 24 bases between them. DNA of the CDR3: TGTGCCAGCAGCACGGTGGGGGCACGCGGTTCAGTTTTCTTT. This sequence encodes CASSTVGARGSVFF.

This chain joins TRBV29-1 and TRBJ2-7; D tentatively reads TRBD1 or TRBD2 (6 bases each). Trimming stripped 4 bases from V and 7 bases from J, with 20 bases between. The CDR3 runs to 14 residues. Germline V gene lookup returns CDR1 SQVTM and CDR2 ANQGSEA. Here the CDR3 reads CSVGRGRGSGEQYF. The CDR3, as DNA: TGCAGCGTTGGGAGGGGCAGGGGATCGGGGGAGCAGTACTTC.

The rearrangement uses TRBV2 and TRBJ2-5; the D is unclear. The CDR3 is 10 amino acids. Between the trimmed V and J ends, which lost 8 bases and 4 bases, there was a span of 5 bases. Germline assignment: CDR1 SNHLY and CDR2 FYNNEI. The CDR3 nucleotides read TGTGCCAGCGGCCCAGAGACCCAGTACTTC. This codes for CASGPETQYF.

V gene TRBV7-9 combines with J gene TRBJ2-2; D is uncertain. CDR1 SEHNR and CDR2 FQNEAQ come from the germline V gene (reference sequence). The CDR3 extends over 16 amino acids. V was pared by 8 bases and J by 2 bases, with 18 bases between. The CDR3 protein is CASGPALLRNTGELFF. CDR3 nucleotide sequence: TGTGCCAGCGGCCCCGCGCTCCTCCGCAACACCGGGGAGCTGTTTTTT.

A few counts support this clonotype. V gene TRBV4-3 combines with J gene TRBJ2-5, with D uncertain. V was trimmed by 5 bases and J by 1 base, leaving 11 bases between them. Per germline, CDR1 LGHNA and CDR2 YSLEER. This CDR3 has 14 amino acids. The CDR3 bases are TGCGCCAGCAGCAGGACCCAGCGCCAAGAGACCCAGTACTTC. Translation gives CASSRTQRQETQYF.

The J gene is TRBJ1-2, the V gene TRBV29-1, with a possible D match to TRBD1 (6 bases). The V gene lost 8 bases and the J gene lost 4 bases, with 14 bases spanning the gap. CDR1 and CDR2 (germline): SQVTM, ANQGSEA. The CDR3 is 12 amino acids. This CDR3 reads CSFKTGSYGYTF. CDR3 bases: TGCAGCTTTAAAACAGGGTCCTATGGCTACACCTTC.